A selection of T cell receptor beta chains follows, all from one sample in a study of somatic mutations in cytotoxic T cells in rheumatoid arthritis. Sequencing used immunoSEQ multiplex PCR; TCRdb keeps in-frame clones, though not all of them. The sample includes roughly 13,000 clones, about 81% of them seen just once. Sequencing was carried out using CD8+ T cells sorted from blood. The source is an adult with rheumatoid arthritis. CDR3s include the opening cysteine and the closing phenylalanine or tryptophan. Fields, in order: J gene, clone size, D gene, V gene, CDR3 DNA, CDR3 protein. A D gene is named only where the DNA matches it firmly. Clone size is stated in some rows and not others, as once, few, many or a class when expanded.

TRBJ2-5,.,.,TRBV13,TGTGCCAGCAGCTTAGACAGACTCCGGGGGGAGACCCAGTACTTC,CASSLDRLRGETQYF
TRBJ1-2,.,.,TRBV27,TGTGCCAGCAGTTTATCGGGAGCGGGAATGGGCTACACCTTC,CASSLSGAGMGYTF
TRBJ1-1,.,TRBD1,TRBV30,TGTGCCTGGGGACAGGGGGCTGAAGCTTTCTTT,CAWGQGAEAFF
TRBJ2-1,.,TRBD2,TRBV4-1,TGCGCCAGCAGCCAACTGGGAGGGGAGCAGTTCTTC,CASSQLGGEQFF
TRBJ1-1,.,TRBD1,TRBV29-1,TGCAGCGTACCCAGGGGGTCGGTGAACACTGAAGCTTTCTTT,CSVPRGSVNTEAFF
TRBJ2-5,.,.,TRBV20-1,TGCAGTGTTCTTAAAGAGACCCAGTACTTC,CSVLKETQYF
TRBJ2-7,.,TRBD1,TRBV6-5,TGTGCCAGCAGTTACTCGACCCTGGACAGGGCGGCCGAGCAGTACTTC,CASSYSTLDRAAEQYF
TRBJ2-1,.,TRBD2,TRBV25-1,TGTGCCAGCCTCGAGCGGGGGGGCAACAATGAGCAGTTCTTC,CASLERGGNNEQFF
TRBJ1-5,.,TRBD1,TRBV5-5,TGTGCCAGCAGCTCAGGGGGAAATCAGCCCCAGCATTTT,CASSSGGNQPQHF
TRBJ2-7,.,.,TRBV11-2,TGTGCCAGCAGCTTAGTGGGGATCGGGGAGCAGTACTTC,CASSLVGIGEQYF
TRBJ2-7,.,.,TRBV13,TGTGCCAGCAGCTTTGGCCGCTACGAGCAGTACTTC,CASSFGRYEQYF
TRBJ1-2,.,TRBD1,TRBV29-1,TGCAGCGTGACAGGGTCAAACTATGGCTACACCTTC,CSVTGSNYGYTF
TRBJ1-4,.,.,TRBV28,TGTGCCAGCAGACCATCGACAGTTAATGAAAAACTGTTTTTT,CASRPSTVNEKLFF
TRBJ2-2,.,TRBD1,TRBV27,TGTGCCAGCAGTTTGCCGGACAGGGAAGGAACCGGGGAGCTGTTTTTT,CASSLPDREGTGELFF
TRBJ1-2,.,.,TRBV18,TGTGCCAGCTCACAACCGAACTATGGCTACACCTTC,CASSQPNYGYTF
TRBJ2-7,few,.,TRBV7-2,TGTGCCAGCAGCCTGGAGTATTCGGGGCAGTACTTC,CASSLEYSGQYF